Given below is one T cell receptor beta chain in context. This receptor's antigen is unknown. No base-level quality is on record; no much larger clone is a single base apart. The record originates from a study of blood T cells in healthy people across ages (dated by TCRdb to between 2014 and 2016). About the full investigation: In model experiments, template switching captured about one uniquely barcoded TCR beta cDNA molecule for every two T cells. The study measured age-related changes in TCR beta repertoire diversity using deep sequencing normalized with unique cDNA molecular identifiers. The donors were divided into four age groups: young (average around 17 years), middle-aged (about 39), aged (about 56) and long-lived (about 80). Two additional independent replicas of 1 million unique cDNA reads from the same blood draw were analyzed for two donors (one aged 18 to 30 and one aged 80 or older). On the study overall, not on this receptor specifically: Estimates of total diversity based on one million sequenced T cells were considered lower bounds and underestimates. There was a strong correlation between observed TCR beta diversity and the percentage of naive T cells measured by flow cytometry. Observed TCR beta diversity per million T cells fell roughly linearly with age, and a significant reduction was already apparent by age around 40. Donor CMV infection status was unknown, potentially confounding age-related changes in expanded clonotypes. Conclusive comparison of naive and antigen-experienced compartments was prevented by the profiling of bulk unsorted PBMCs. Compared with the aged group, more naive CD4+ T cells, fewer expanded clones and increased TCR diversity were shown by the long-lived group, suggesting age selection.

The library came from 5' RACE. Sequencing used an Illumina HiSeq 2500. A second PCR of 7 to 11 cycles was run with a J-beta primer mix and a sample-barcoded 5' primer. A unique molecular identifier was introduced onto each TCR beta cDNA molecule by a template-switch 5' adaptor carrying 12 random nucleotides. Each sample yielded at least 2.5 million CDR3-containing paired-end reads. All of the RNA was converted into first-strand cDNA using the Mint cDNA synthesis kit, with a TRBC-specific oligonucleotide serving as the primer. Following uracil-DNA glycosylase treatment, all cDNA underwent a first 18-cycle PCR with the universal primers M1SS and BC2_uni_R. As for the original processing: For normalization, 1 million high-quality reads were randomly selected from each sample, with every read carrying a distinct molecular identifier. Reads sharing molecular identifiers were discarded rather than binned into consensus sequences. CDR3 identification, clonotype clustering and error correction used MiTCR with a Q25 quality threshold and the strictest error-elimination algorithm. A nonparametric unseen species model with Euler transformation was used to estimate a lower bound on total TCR beta diversity. TCRdb itself trimmed the public reads at Q25 with fastp, ran MiXCR and retained productive beta chains. Rows are unified per CDR3 protein, each entry keeping the most common DNA and genes. TCRdb's processing, not the authors', yielded these V and J calls. In this sample the table shows roughly 560,000 distinct CDR3 sequences, 24% of which occur a single time. Of the sample, 7.5% to 9% is held by the ten largest clones.

The 39 donors, aged roughly 6 to 90 years, were systemically healthy Caucasian individuals from Russia. Roughly 11 milliliters of peripheral blood were drawn from each donor into EDTA-treated Vacutainer tubes. PBMCs were isolated by Ficoll-Paque density-gradient centrifugation, with at least 6 million obtained per sample. Trizol reagent was used to extract total RNA from PBMCs, with at least 5.5 micrograms per sample. Naive CD45RAhigh/CD27high T cell percentages were measured by flow cytometry on a PBMC aliquot from every donor. This same sample was also part of a study on T cells of mothers and their children. As that second paper reports: Nine systemically healthy Caucasian individuals served as donors, namely three mothers together with their six children. cDNA synthesis used all of the extracted RNA, with approximately 1.4 ug of RNA in each 15 ul reaction. In the second PCR, the M1S primer introduced both the sample barcodes and 2-4 random nucleotides. Over 9 million TCR beta CDR3 reads came from each mother, compared with several million reads from each child. Thymic selection shapes the output of TCR recombination in a similar way in related and unrelated pairs, and inherited differences have a minor effect. Normalized repertoire overlap in related mother-child pairs was always slightly higher than in unrelated mother-child pairs, but the difference was never significant. No persistent microchimeric T cell clones were found, with a detection sensitivity of approximately 100 clones per million clonotypes. To look for features that set related mother-child pairs apart from unrelated individuals, the researchers ran deep NGS to compare the TCR beta repertoires of mothers and children. The mean age was 40 +/- 4 years for the mothers and approximately 11 +/- 4 years for the children. After adapter ligation was performed with NEBNext reagents, the libraries were sequenced on an Illumina HiSeq 2000 with 100+100 nt paired-end reads. To avoid cross-contamination, the mother libraries and the child libraries were prepared a month apart and sequenced in separate runs. Between about 500,000 and 2,300,000 distinct TCR beta clonotypes were identified per donor. Naive TCR beta clonotypes were estimated from low-frequency clonotypes matched to each donor's FACS-determined naive share, without sorting.

Sequences were obtained from blood. This TCR derives from a boy aged 10-17 years in good health.

The DNA sequence is TGTGCCAGCAGTCCGACGAGGGGTCGGAGCACCGGGGAGCTGTTTTTT. Translated, this is CASSPTRGRSTGELFF. This sequence uses TRBV28 and TRBJ2-2; the D match is possibly TRBD1 or TRBD2, with 5 bases aligned in each. Taken from the germline V gene, the CDR1 and CDR2 loops are MDHEN and SYDVKM. V gives up 5 bases and J gives up 4 bases, and the segment between their germline ends measures 17 bases. The CDR3 goes from the cysteine to the phenylalanine over 16 residues. CDR3 DNA only is kept here, 48 bases in frame from base 1.